This T cell receptor beta chain was sequenced during a study of Graves' ophthalmopathy and Graves' hyperthyroidism. The study's findings and limits: Blood repertoires reportedly contained most expanded thyroid clonotypes above 0.001 frequency.

This clonotype came up many times. The antigen remains unidentified. Germline V gene lookup returns CDR1 SGHTA and CDR2 FQGNSA. V shed 1 base, J shed 1 base, and the junction held 3 bases outside the gene matches. The CDR3 totals 15 residues. TCR beta CDR3 regions were amplified from RNA transcripts. RT-PCR was first run with HTBI primers, then multiplex PCR in a second round. TCRdb analysed the multiplex PCR reads with MiXCR anew, one entry per CDR3 protein. Of about 400,000 distinct CDR3 sequences in the sample, around 19% were seen once. The V gene is TRBV7-2, the J gene TRBJ2-5, with TRBD1 matching 7 bases. This clonotype was sampled from a woman younger than 30 with Graves' ophthalmopathy. Sequencing used peripheral blood. The CDR3 reads CASSLVDRAQETQYF. CDR3 coding DNA: TGTGCCAGCAGCTTAGTAGACAGGGCCCAAGAGACCCAGTACTTC.